This TCR beta chain stems from a study of T cell responses to AZD1222 COVID-19 vaccine. About the study: Pooled in the analysis were second doses at about 4 or about 12 weeks. Study results and limitations: Among AZD1222 vaccinees, only five or six were seropositive at baseline. Increases in Spike-specific TCR breadth and depth were seen after two AZD1222 doses. Clonal diversity was possibly underestimated, and white British individuals and females predominated among donors.

The repertoire was sequenced with immunoSEQ multiplex PCR; TCRdb's copy has only in-frame clones and lacks some. The sample has roughly 100,000 clones; around 90% are singletons. As to this clone: Its antigen remains unidentified.

The CDR3 is 16 residues long. The V and J ends lost 1 base and 5 bases, in that order; junction bases with no gene match: 10. The germline V gene has CDR1 SEHNR and CDR2 FQNEAQ (reference sequence). This sequence was found in an adult in good health. This sample comprised peripheral blood, obtained on day 0 of AZD1222 vaccination. The chain couples TRBV7-9 to TRBJ2-5; 7 bases map to TRBD2. CDR3: CASSLERRLAGETQYF. The CDR3 DNA is TGTGCCAGCAGCTTAGAAAGGCGACTAGCCGGGGAGACCCAGTACTTC. Together with reference TRBV7-9 and TRBJ2-5, the CDR3 gives the full variable domain: DTGVSQNPRHKITKRGQNVTFRCDPISEHNRLYWYRQTLGQGPEFLTYFQNEAQLEKSRLLSDRFSAERPKGSFSTLEIQRTEQGDSAMYLCASSLERRLAGETQYFGPGTRLLVL.